These T cell receptor beta chains were read from a single sample in a study of blood T cell repertoires in COVID-19. TCRdb's copy holds only in-frame clones and misses some; the assay was immunoSEQ multiplex PCR. This table has approximately 170,000 clones, around 90% appearing once. Sequencing was done on a sample of peripheral blood. The receptors come from a man over 45 who had recovered from COVID-19. Both conserved end residues are part of each CDR3. A D gene is named only where the DNA matches it firmly. Clone size, where shown, is once, few, many, or a class for clones that have expanded.

CDR3 protein: CASSYSGTGNQETQYF
CDR3 DNA: TGTGCCAGCAGTTATTCCGGGACAGGGAATCAAGAGACCCAGTACTTC
D gene: TRBD1
J gene: TRBJ2-5
V gene: TRBV6-2/TRBV6-3
clone size: NA

CDR3 protein: CASSGQTGANQPQHF
CDR3 DNA: TGTGCCAGCAGCGGACAGACAGGGGCAAATCAGCCCCAGCATTTT
D gene: TRBD1
J gene: TRBJ1-5
V gene: TRBV7-9
clone size: NA

CDR3 protein: CASSESTEGSSYEQYF
CDR3 DNA: TGCGCCAGCAGTGAGTCGACGGAGGGGAGCTCCTACGAGCAGTACTTC
D gene: NA
J gene: TRBJ2-7
V gene: TRBV10-1
clone size: NA

CDR3 protein: CASSLRGTGSFGELFF
CDR3 DNA: TGTGCCAGCAGTTTAAGGGGCACAGGATCTTTCGGGGAGCTGTTTTTT
D gene: NA
J gene: TRBJ2-2
V gene: TRBV27
clone size: NA

CDR3 protein: CASSSQQGGSLLFF
CDR3 DNA: TGCGCCAGCAGCTCTCAACAGGGTGGGTCCCTACTGTTTTTT
D gene: NA
J gene: TRBJ1-4
V gene: TRBV5-1
clone size: NA

CDR3 protein: CATSDPTGVDEQFF
CDR3 DNA: TGTGCCACCAGTGACCCGACAGGGGTCGATGAGCAGTTCTTC
D gene: TRBD1
J gene: TRBJ2-1
V gene: TRBV24-1
clone size: NA

CDR3 protein: CASSSYETGGTGELFF
CDR3 DNA: TGCGCCAGCAGCTCCTATGAGACAGGGGGCACCGGGGAGCTGTTTTTT
D gene: TRBD1
J gene: TRBJ2-2
V gene: TRBV5-1
clone size: once

CDR3 protein: CASSLVTGAGNTEAFF
CDR3 DNA: TGCGCCAGCAGCTTGGTGACAGGGGCTGGAAACACTGAAGCTTTCTTT
D gene: TRBD1
J gene: TRBJ1-1
V gene: TRBV5-1
clone size: NA

CDR3 protein: CAWGVKGRNTEAFF
CDR3 DNA: TGTGCCTGGGGGGTGAAGGGGCGGAACACTGAAGCTTTCTTT
D gene: NA
J gene: TRBJ1-1
V gene: TRBV30
clone size: NA

CDR3 protein: CASSRGILEKLFF
CDR3 DNA: TGTGCCAGCAGCAGGGGTATATTAGAAAAACTGTTTTTT
D gene: NA
J gene: TRBJ1-4
V gene: TRBV11-2
clone size: once